The following is a T cell receptor (beta chain) sequence with its context. Source study methods: Reference gene primer amplification gave nucleated cell count estimates. Method: immunoSEQ multiplex PCR; TCRdb's copy keeps in-frame clones and lacks some. That table gives V, J and clone size, and the DNA gave D and trimming. The sample has roughly 200,000 clones, approximately 91% seen once. Germline loops: CDR1 MNHEY, CDR2 SVGAGI. The length of the CDR3 is 14 residues. V dropped 2 bases and J dropped 4 bases, with 11 bases sitting between them. The sample originates from a study of blood T cell repertoires in COVID-19. Study background: COVID-19 samples from acute and convalescent phases originated in the United States, Italy and Spain. T cells, B-cell-depleted T cells, or PBMCs provided the cDNA or gDNA that served as material.

The chain joins TRBV6-5 to TRBJ1-1; no clear D. Sequencing was performed on peripheral blood. The clonotype comes from a middle-aged man with acute or convalescent COVID-19. Here the CDR3 DNA reads TGTGCCAGCAGTTACGTTCCGGGTGGCACTGAAGCTTTCTTT. Protein sequence: CASSYVPGGTEAFF.